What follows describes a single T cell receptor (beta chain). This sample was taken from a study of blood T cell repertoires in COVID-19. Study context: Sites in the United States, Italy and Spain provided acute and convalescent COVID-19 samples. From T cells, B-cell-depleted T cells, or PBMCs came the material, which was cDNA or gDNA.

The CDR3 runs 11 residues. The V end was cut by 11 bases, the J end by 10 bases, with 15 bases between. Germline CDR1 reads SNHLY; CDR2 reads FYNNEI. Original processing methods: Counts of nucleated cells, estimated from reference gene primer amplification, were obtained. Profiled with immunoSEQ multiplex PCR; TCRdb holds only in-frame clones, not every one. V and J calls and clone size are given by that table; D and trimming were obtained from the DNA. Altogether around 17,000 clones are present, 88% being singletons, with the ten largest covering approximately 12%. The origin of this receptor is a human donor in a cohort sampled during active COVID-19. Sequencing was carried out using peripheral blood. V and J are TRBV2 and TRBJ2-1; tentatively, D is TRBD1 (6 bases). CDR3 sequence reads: CAGTQGREQFF. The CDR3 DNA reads TGTGCCGGGACCCAGGGGCGCGAGCAGTTCTTC.